This T cell receptor beta chain was captured in a study of cytomegalovirus exposure and HLA in healthy donors. Trimming shortened V by 3 bases and J by 0 bases, and 8 bases separated the two germline ends. CDR3 length: 15 amino acids. The germline V gene has CDR1 MNHEY and CDR2 SMNVEV (reference sequence). PCR used 60 Vbeta primers and 13 Jbeta primers. Assay: immunoSEQ multiplex PCR; the TCRdb copy retains only in-frame clones and omits some. This sample's table reports around 52,000 clones. Sequencing was done on a sample of PBMCs. This receptor was taken from a woman between 50 and 59 years old in good health and CMV-seropositive. The V and J genes are TRBV27 and TRBJ1-4; D is ambiguous. This CDR3 is CASSFRATTNEKLFF. The DNA of the CDR3 is TGTGCCAGCAGTTTTCGAGCTACAACTAATGAAAAACTGTTTTTT.